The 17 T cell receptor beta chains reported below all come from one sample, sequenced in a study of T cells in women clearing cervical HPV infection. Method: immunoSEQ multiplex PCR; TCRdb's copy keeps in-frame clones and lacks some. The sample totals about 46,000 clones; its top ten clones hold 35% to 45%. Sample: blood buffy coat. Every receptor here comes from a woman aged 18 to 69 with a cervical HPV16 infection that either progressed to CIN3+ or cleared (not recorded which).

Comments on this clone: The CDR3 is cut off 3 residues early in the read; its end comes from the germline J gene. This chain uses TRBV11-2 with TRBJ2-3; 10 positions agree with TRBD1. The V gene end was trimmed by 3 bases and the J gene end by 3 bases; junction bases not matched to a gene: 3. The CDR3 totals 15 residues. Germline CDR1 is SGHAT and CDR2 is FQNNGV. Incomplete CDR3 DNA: TGTGCCAGCAGCTTGGGGACAGGGGAAACAGATACG. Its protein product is CASSLGTGETDT. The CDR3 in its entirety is CASSLGTGETDTQYF.

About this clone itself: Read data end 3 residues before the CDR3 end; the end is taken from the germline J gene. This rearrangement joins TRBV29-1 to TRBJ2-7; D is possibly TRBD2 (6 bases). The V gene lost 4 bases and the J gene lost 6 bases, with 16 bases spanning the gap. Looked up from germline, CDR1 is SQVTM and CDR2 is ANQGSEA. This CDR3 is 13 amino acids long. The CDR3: CSVGQELASEQYF. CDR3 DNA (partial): TGCAGCGTTGGCCAGGAACTAGCTTCCGAG.

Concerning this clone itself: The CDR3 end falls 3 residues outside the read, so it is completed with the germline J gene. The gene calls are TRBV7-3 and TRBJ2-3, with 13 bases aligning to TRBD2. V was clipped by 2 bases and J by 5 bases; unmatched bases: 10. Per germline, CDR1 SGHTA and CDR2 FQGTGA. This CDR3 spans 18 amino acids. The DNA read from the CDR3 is TGTGCCAGCAGCTTATATGCGGTGACTAGCGGGGGGATAGATACG. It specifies CASSLYAVTSGGIDT. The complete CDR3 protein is CASSLYAVTSGGIDTQYF.

CDR3 DNA, as far as it was read: TGCGCCAGCAGCCAAGGGACTACCACAGATACG. Its protein is CASSQGTTTDT. The full CDR3 reads CASSQGTTTDTQYF. The chain couples TRBV5-1 to TRBJ2-3; 7 bases line up with TRBD2. Read data end 3 residues before the CDR3 end; the end is taken from the germline J gene. After removal of 4 bases from V and 2 bases from J, the junction contained 4 bases not matched to a gene. This CDR3 is built from 14 residues. CDR1 is SGHRS and CDR2 is YFSETQ in the germline V gene.

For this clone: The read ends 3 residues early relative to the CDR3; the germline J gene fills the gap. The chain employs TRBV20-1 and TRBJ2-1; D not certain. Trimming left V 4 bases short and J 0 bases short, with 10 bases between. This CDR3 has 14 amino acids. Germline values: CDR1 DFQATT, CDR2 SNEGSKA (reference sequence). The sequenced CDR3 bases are TGCAGTGCTACTATCCTTCACTCCTACAATGAG. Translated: CSATILHSYNE. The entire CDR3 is CSATILHSYNEQFF.

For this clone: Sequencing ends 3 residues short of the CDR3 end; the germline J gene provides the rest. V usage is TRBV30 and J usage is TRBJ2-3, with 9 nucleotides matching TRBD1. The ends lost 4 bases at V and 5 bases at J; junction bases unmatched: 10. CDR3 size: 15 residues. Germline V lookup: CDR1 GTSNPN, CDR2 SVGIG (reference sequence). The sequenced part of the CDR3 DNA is TGTGCCTGGACCCCCGGGACAGGGATGGTAGATACG. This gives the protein CAWTPGTGMVDT. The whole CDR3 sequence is CAWTPGTGMVDTQYF.

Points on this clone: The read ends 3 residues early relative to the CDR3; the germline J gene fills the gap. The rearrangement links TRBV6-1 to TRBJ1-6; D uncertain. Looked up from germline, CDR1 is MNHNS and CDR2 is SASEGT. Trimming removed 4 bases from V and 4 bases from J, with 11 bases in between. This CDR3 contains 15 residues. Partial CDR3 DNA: TGTGCCAGCAGTGTTGGGCCTAATTATAATTCACCC. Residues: CASSVGPNYNSP. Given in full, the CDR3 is CASSVGPNYNSPLHF.

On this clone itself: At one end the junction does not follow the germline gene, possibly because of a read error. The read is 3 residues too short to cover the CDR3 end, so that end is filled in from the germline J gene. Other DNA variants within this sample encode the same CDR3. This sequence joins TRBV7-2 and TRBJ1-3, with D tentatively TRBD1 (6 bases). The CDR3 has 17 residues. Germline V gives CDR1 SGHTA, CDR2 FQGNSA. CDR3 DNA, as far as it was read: TGTGCCAGCAGCTTAGCAGGGGGAGGAAGCTCTGGAAACACA. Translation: CASSLAGGGSSGNT. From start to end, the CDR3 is CASSLAGGGSSGNTIYF.

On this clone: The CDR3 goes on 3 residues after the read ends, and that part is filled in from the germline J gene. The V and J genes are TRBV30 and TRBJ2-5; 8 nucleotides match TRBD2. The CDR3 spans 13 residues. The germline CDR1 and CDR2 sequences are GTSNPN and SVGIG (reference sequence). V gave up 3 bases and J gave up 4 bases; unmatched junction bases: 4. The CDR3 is CAWSLGGGETQYF. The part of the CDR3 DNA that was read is TGTGCCTGGAGCCTCGGGGGGGGAGAGACC.

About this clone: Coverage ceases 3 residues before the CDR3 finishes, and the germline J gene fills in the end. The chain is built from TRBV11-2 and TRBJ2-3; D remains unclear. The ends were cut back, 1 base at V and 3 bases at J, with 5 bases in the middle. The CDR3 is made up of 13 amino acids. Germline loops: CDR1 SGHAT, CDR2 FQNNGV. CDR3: CASSLVRTDTQYF. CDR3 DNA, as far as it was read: TGTGCCAGCAGCTTAGTGAGGACAGATACG.

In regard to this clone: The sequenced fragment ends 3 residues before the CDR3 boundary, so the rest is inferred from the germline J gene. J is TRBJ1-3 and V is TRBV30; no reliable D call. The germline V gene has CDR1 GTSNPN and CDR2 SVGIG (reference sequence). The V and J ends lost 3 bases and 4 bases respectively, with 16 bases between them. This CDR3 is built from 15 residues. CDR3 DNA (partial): TGTGCCTGGAGAGGAGACGGGTCTTACGGAAACACC. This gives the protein CAWRGDGSYGNT. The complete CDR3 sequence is CAWRGDGSYGNTIYF.

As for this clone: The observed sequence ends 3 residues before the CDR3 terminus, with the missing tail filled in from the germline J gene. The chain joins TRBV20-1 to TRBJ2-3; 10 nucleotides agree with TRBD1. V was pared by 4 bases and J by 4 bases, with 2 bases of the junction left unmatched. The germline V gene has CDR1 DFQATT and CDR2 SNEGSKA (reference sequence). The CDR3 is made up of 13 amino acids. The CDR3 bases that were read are TGCAGTGCTAAAGGACAGGGGGCAGATACG. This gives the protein CSAKGQGADT. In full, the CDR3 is CSAKGQGADTQYF.

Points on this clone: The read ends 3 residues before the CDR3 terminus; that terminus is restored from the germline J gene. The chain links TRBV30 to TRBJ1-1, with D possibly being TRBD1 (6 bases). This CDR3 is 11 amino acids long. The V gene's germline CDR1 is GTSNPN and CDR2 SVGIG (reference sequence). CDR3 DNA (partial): TGTGCCTGGAGTGTCGGGACAGAA. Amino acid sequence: CAWSVGTE. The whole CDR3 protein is CAWSVGTEAFF.

The CDR3 bases that were read are TGCGCCAGCAACAGCTTCGGTGAGAACACTGAA. Residues: CASNSFGENTE. The whole CDR3 is CASNSFGENTEAFF. The chain joins TRBV5-1 to TRBJ1-1; the D is unclear. The missing CDR3 end, 3 residues past where the read stops, is filled in from the germline J gene. CDR3 length equals 14 residues. CDR1 and CDR2 from the germline V gene are SGHRS and YFSETQ. The germline V and J ends were trimmed by 6 bases and 1 base, with 13 bases remaining between them.

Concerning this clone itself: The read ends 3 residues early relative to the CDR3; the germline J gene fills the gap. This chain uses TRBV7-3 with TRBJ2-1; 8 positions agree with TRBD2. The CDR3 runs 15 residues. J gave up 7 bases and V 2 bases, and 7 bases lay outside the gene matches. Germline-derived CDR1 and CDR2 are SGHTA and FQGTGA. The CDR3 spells CASSLALAVLNEQFF. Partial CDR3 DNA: TGTGCCAGCAGCTTAGCACTAGCGGTTTTGAATGAG. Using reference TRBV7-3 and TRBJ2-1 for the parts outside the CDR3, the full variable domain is GAGVSQTPSNKVTEKGKYVELRCDPISGHTALYWYRQSLGQGPEFLIYFQGTGAADDSGLPNDRFFAVRPEGSVSTLKIQRTERGDSAVYLCASSLALAVLNEQFFGPGTRLTVL.

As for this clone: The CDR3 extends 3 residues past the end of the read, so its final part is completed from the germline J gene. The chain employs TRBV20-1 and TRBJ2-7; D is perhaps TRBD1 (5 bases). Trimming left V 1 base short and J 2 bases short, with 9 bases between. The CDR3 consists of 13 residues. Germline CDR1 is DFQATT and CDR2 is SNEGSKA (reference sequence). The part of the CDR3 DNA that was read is TGCAGTGCTAGAGGACAGACCACCTACGAG. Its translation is CSARGQTTYE. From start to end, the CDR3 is CSARGQTTYEQYF.

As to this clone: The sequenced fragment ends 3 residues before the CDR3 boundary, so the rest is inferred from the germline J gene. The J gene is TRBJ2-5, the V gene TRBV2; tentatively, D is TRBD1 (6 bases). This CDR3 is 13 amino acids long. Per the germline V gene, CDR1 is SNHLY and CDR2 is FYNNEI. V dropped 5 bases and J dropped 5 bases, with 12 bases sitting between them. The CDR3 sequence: CASSLTGWETQYF. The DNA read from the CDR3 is TGTGCCAGCAGTTTGACAGGCTGGGAGACC.